This T cell receptor beta chain was documented in a study of blood T cell repertoires in COVID-19. Study-wide background: Acute and convalescent COVID-19 specimens originated in the United States, Italy and Spain. From T cells, B-cell-depleted T cells, or PBMCs came the material, which was cDNA or gDNA.

This clone was counted a single time. How the authors handled the data: Cell counts per sample came from amplifying reference gene primers. The protocol was immunoSEQ multiplex PCR, while the TCRdb copy is restricted to in-frame clones and leaves out a portion. V, J and clone size were drawn from that table, and D and trimming were deduced from the DNA. The sample carries approximately 26,000 clones, almost 95% recorded once. The germline gives CDR1 SGHRS, CDR2 YFSETQ. V gave up 0 bases and J gave up 0 bases, with 12 bases separating them. The CDR3 has 17 residues. The V gene is TRBV5-1, the J gene TRBJ1-4; weak D call: TRBD1 (5 bases). The receptor comes from a human donor in a cohort sampled during active COVID-19. The sequenced sample consisted of peripheral blood. The CDR3: CASSLGFGGATNEKLFF. For the CDR3, the DNA is TGCGCCAGCAGCTTGGGTTTCGGGGGTGCAACTAATGAAAAACTGTTTTTT.